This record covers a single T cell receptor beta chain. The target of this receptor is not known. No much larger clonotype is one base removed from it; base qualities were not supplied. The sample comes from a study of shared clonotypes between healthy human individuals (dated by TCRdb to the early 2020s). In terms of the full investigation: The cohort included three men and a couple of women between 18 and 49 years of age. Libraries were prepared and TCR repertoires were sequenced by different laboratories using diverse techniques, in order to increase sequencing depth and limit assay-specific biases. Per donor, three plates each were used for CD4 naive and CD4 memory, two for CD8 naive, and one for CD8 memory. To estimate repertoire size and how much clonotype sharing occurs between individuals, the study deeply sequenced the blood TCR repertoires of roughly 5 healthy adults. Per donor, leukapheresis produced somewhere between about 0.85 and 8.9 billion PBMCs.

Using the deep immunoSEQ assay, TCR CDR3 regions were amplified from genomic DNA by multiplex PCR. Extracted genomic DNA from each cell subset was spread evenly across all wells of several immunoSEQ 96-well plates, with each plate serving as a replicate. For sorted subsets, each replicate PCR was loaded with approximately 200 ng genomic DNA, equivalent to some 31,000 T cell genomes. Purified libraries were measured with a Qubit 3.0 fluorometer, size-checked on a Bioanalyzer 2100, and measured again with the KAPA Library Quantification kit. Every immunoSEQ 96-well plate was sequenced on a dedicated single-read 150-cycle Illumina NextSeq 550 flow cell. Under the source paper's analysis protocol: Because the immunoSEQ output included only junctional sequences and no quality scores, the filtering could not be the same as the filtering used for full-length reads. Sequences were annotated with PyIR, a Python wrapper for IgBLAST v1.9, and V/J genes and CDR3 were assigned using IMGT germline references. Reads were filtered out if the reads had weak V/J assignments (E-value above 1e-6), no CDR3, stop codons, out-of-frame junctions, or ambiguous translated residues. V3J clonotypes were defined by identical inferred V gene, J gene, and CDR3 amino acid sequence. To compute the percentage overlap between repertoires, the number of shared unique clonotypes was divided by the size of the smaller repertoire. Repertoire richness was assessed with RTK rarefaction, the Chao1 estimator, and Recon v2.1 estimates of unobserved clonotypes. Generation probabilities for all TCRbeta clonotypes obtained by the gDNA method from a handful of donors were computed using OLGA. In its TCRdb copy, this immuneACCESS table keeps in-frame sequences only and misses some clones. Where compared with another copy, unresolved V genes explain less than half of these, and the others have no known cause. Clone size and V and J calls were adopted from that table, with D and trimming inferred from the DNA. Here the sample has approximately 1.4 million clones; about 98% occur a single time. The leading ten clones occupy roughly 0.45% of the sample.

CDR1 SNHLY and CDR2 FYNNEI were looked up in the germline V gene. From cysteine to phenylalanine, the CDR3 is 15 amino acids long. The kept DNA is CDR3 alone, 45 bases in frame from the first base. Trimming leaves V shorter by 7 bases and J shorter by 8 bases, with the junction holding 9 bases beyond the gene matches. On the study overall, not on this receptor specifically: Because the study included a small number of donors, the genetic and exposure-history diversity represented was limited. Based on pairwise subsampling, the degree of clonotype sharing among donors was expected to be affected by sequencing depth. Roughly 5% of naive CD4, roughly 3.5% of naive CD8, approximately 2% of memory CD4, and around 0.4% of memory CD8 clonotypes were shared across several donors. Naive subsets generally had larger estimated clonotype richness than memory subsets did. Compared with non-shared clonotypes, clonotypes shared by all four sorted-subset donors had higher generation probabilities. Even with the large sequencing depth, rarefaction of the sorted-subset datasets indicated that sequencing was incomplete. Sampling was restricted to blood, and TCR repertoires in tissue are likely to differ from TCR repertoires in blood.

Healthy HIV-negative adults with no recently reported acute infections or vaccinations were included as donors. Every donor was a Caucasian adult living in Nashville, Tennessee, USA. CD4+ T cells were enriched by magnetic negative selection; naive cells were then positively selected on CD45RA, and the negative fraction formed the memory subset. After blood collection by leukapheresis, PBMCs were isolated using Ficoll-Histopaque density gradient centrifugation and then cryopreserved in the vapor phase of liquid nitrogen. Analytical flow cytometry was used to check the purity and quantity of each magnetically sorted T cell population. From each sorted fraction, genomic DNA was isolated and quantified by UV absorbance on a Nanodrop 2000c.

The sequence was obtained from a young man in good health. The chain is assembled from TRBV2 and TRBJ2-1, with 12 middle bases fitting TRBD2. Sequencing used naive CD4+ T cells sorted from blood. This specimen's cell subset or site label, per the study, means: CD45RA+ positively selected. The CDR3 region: CASNKETSGSHEQFF. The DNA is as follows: TGTGCCAGCAACAAAGAGACTAGCGGGAGCCATGAGCAGTTCTTC.